This entry lists 5 T cell receptor beta chains sequenced from one sample in a study of blood T cell repertoires in COVID-19. Sequencing used immunoSEQ multiplex PCR; TCRdb keeps in-frame clones, though not all of them. The sample shows some 390,000 clones, 70% to 90% of them seen only once. Sequencing was performed on peripheral blood. These receptors all come from a woman aged 40 to 50 with COVID-19, enrolled during active disease.

The sample holds one count of this clone. V gene TRBV2 combines with J gene TRBJ1-6; D is undetermined. Germline values: CDR1 SNHLY, CDR2 FYNNEI. V was clipped by 6 bases and J by 7 bases, with 16 bases between them. This CDR3 is 15 amino acids long. For the CDR3, the DNA is TGTGCCAGCAGCGTACTACAAGACCAGAATTCACCCCTCCACTTT. Encoded protein: CASSVLQDQNSPLHF.

This chain links TRBV18 with TRBJ1-2; 10 nucleotides agree with TRBD1. With V trimmed by 3 bases and J by 3 bases, 4 bases remained unmatched. CDR1 and CDR2 (germline): KGHSH, LQKENI. The CDR3 covers 15 residues. In DNA form, the CDR3 reads TGTGCCAGCTCACCGGGGACAGGGGAGGACTATGGCTACACCTTC. This sequence encodes CASSPGTGEDYGYTF.

This chain's CDR3 is CASSLGGTGSYEQYF. DNA for the CDR3: TGTGCCAGCAGCTTAGGAGGGACAGGTTCCTACGAGCAGTACTTC. The chain has TRBV11-2 and TRBJ2-7, with 8 bases aligning to TRBD1. Germline lookup yields CDR1 SGHAT and CDR2 FQNNGV. The CDR3 covers 15 residues. V shed 1 base, J shed 1 base, and the junction held 3 bases outside the gene matches. The entire variable domain, with the rest obtained from reference TRBV11-2 and TRBJ2-7, is as follows: EAGVAQSPRYKIIEKRQSVAFWCNPISGHATLYWYQQILGQGPKLLIQFQNNGVVDDSQLPKDRFSAERLKGVDSTLKIQPAKLEDSAVYLCASSLGGTGSYEQYFGPGTRLTVT.

The table lists this clone with a count of one. The chain couples TRBV28 to TRBJ1-2; D is uncertain. The CDR3 is 12 residues long. Per the germline V gene, CDR1 is MDHEN and CDR2 is SYDVKM. Trimming stripped 2 bases from V and 8 bases from J, with 9 bases between. CDR3 residues: CASSLQAGGYTF. DNA for the CDR3: TGTGCCAGCAGTTTACAGGCAGGCGGCTACACCTTC.

This chain joins TRBV19 and TRBJ1-5; 7 nucleotides agree with TRBD1. The V and J ends lost 4 bases and 6 bases, in that order; junction bases with no gene match: 6. The length of the CDR3 is 14 residues. Germline V gene lookup returns CDR1 LNHDA and CDR2 SQIVND (reference sequence). The DNA of the CDR3 is TGTGCCAGTAGTAACACAGGGGCCAGTCAGCCCCAGCATTTT. Protein product: CASSNTGASQPQHF.